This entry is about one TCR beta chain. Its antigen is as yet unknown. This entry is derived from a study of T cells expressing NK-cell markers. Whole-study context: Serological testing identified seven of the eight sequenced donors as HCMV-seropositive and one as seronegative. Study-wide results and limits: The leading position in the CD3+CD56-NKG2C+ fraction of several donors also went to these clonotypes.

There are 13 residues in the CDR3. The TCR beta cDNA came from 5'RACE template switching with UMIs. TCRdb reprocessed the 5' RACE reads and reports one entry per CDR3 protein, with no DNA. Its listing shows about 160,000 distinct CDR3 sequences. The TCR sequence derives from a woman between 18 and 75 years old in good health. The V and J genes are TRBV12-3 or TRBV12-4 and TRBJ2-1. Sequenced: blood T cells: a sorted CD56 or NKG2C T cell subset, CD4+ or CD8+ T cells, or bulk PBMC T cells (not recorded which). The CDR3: CASSTSFGHEQFF.